Presented here are 12 T cell receptor beta chains from one specimen sequenced in a study of cytomegalovirus exposure and HLA in healthy donors. Amplification used 60 Vbeta primers and 13 Jbeta primers. Clones were sequenced by immunoSEQ multiplex PCR, and TCRdb holds only the in-frame ones, with some missing. The sample has 190,000 or so clones; 65% to 85% are singletons. Specimen: PBMCs. The receptors here all came from a boy aged 2 to 10 in good health and CMV-seronegative.

This clone was detected once. The chain uses TRBV9 and TRBJ2-5; D possibly corresponds to TRBD1 (7 bases). The CDR3 runs to 16 residues. CDR1 SGDLS and CDR2 YYNGEE come from the germline V gene. Trimming shortened V by 0 bases and J by 4 bases, and 16 bases separated the two germline ends. CDR3: CASSVAGQAGGETQYF. CDR3 bases: TGTGCCAGCAGCGTAGCTGGACAGGCCGGGGGAGAGACCCAGTACTTC.

V is TRBV6-6 and J is TRBJ1-2; D not certain. Germline-derived CDR1 and CDR2 are MNHNY and SVGAGI (reference sequence). The length of the CDR3 is 15 residues. V lost 5 bases to trimming and J lost 8 bases, with 21 bases between them. The CDR3 sequence is CASSPPGRADRGYTF. The CDR3 nucleotides read TGTGCCAGCAGTCCCCCGGGGAGGGCGGATCGAGGCTACACCTTC.

The chain joins TRBV18 to TRBJ1-3; D might be TRBD1 (5 bases). V was trimmed by 0 bases and J by 4 bases, leaving 10 bases between them. CDR3 length: 15 amino acids. The germline CDR1 and CDR2 sequences are KGHSH and LQKENI. The CDR3 coding sequence is TGTGCCAGCTCACCACCGGCAGGGTGGGGAAACACCATATATTTT. Protein: CASSPPAGWGNTIYF. Together with reference TRBV18 and TRBJ1-3, the CDR3 gives the full variable domain: NAGVMQNPRHLVRRRGQEARLRCSPMKGHSHVYWYRQLPEEGLKFMVYLQKENIIDESGMPKERFSAEFPKEGPSILRIQQVVRGDSAAYFCASSPPAGWGNTIYFGEGSWLTVV.

A few counts support this clone. The chain is built from TRBV18 and TRBJ1-6; no clear D. The CDR3 sequence is 14 residues long. From germline, CDR1 is KGHSH and CDR2 LQKENI. Trimming shortened V by 3 bases and J by 17 bases, and 20 bases separated the two germline ends. The CDR3 here is CASSPSSLGEGFHF. The CDR3 DNA reads as TGTGCCAGCTCACCGTCGTCCCTGGGAGAGGGCTTCCACTTT.

The chain joins TRBV5-1 to TRBJ2-3; 10 bases fit TRBD1. The CDR3 has 14 residues. CDR1 is SGHRS, CDR2 YFSETQ, per germline. V was clipped by 3 bases and J by 5 bases; unmatched bases: 3. Here the CDR3 reads CASSWTGGGDTQYF. The CDR3 DNA sequence: TGCGCCAGCAGCTGGACAGGGGGGGGAGATACGCAGTATTTT. Full variable domain (outside the CDR3, taken from reference TRBV5-1 and TRBJ2-3): KAGVTQTPRYLIKTRGQQVTLSCSPISGHRSVSWYQQTPGQGLQFLFEYFSETQRNKGNFPGRFSGRQFSNSRSEMNVSTLELGDSALYLCASSWTGGGDTQYFGPGTRLTVL.

The V gene is TRBV4-1, the J gene TRBJ2-3, with 7 bases identical to TRBD2. Germline loops: CDR1 MGHRA, CDR2 YSYEKL. V was pared by 1 base and J by 4 bases, with 5 bases of the junction left unmatched. This CDR3 comprises 15 residues. The CDR3 nucleotides are TGCGCCAGCAGCCAAGTGGGCGGGGGTTCAGATACGCAGTATTTT. Its translation: CASSQVGGGSDTQYF.

V gene TRBV7-3 combines with J gene TRBJ2-3; the match to TRBD2 covers 7 bases. This CDR3 contains 15 residues. Germline values: CDR1 SGHTA, CDR2 FQGTGA. The V segment lost 3 bases and the J segment 3 bases; nucleotides outside the gene matches: 6. CDR3 protein: CASSFSTSRTDTQYF. DNA of the CDR3: TGTGCCAGCAGCTTTTCGACTAGCCGGACAGATACGCAGTATTTT.

The chain couples TRBV18 to TRBJ2-2, with 9 positions matching TRBD1. The CDR3 has 15 residues. V lost 5 bases to trimming and J lost 6 bases; unmatched junction nucleotides: 7. Germline V lookup: CDR1 KGHSH, CDR2 LQKENI. This CDR3 is CASSEQGAGAGELFF. The DNA of the CDR3 is TGTGCCAGCTCAGAACAGGGGGCAGGCGCCGGGGAGCTGTTTTTT.

This chain uses TRBV6-6 with TRBJ1-2; D is undetermined. Germline CDR1 and CDR2: MNHNY and SVGAGI (reference sequence). Trimming pared 4 bases from V and 6 bases from J, leaving 18 bases between. This CDR3 has 15 residues. In DNA form, the CDR3 reads TGTGCCAGCAGTTCATCGACTGGACTAAACGATGGCTACACCTTC. Protein: CASSSSTGLNDGYTF.

This clone was seen a handful of times. Here the CDR3 reads CASSRDRFYEQYF. DNA of the CDR3: TGTGCCAGCAGCCGGGACAGGTTCTACGAGCAGTACTTC. The genes are TRBV6-5 and TRBJ2-7, with 8 nucleotides matching TRBD1. V trimming: 6 bases; J trimming: 3 bases; junction bases outside the gene matches: 4. This CDR3 region has 13 residues. The germline CDR1 and CDR2 sequences are MNHEY and SVGAGI.

This clone has only a few counts. The J gene is TRBJ1-1, the V gene TRBV7-9; tentatively, D is TRBD1 (6 bases). The CDR3 loop spans 14 amino acids. Germline lookup yields CDR1 SEHNR and CDR2 FQNEAQ (reference sequence). Deletions cut 5 bases from V and 8 bases from J, with 18 bases between. CDR3 loop: CASSPPQDRVEAFF. The CDR3 DNA follows: TGTGCCAGCAGCCCCCCCCAGGACAGAGTAGAAGCTTTCTTT.

V gene TRBV6-5 combines with J gene TRBJ2-3, with 8 bases lining up with TRBD2. This CDR3 is built from 15 residues. In germline, CDR1 is MNHEY, CDR2 SVGAGI. J was trimmed by 2 bases and V by 5 bases; bases with no gene match: 6. DNA of the CDR3: TGTGCCAGCAGTCAGCGGGGGCCCAACACAGATACGCAGTATTTT. Translating gives CASSQRGPNTDTQYF.